The sequence of this T cell receptor beta chain was determined in a study of T cells after yellow fever vaccination. General study points: On re-exposure, the response was weaker but peaked faster, at day 5 versus 15. Bulk-population clonotypes that are abundant could appear as contaminants in FACS-sorted repertoires.

The junction had 14 bases not matched to a gene; V was cut back by 6 bases and J by 6 bases. The length of the CDR3 is 16 residues. Comment on this clonotype: Its antigen is unknown. This sequence may be a read error, since a much larger clone differs from it by one base.

A process of 5'RACE template switching, which added a universal primer site and UMIs, was used to make TCR cDNA. TCRdb used MiXCR to reprocess the 5' RACE reads, holding one entry per CDR3 protein. The table lists 150,000 to 200,000 distinct CDR3 sequences, 5.5% to 7.5% of them singletons. The starting material was CD4+ T cells sorted from PBMCs, obtained on the day of the first yellow fever vaccination. The receptor was derived from a young man who received the YFV17D yellow fever vaccine. The rearrangement links TRBV12-3 or TRBV12-4 to TRBJ2-3; TRBD2 aligns across 8 bases. CDR3 nucleotide sequence: TGTGCCAGCAGCTACTGTGGGAGCGGGGGTATGGATACGCAGTATTTT. This codes for CASSYCGSGGMDTQYF.